The 9 T cell receptor beta chains below were found in one sample sequenced in a study of cytomegalovirus exposure and HLA in healthy donors. The PCR was carried out with 60 Vbeta primers and 13 Jbeta primers. Generated by immunoSEQ multiplex PCR, the TCRdb table keeps only in-frame clones and is missing some. This sample's table reports 200,000 or so clones. What was sequenced was PBMCs. The receptor set was obtained from a girl between 2 and 10 years old in good health and CMV-seropositive.

The chain couples TRBV5-8 to TRBJ1-2, with D tentatively TRBD1 (5 bases). This CDR3 region has 15 residues. Trimming pared 1 base from V and 4 bases from J, leaving 14 bases between. Germline V gene sequence: CDR1 SGHTS, CDR2 YDEGEE. CDR3 nucleotide sequence: TGTGCCAGCAGCTTGTTGGGGCAGAAATTCTATGGCTACACCTTC. Its translation is CASSLLGQKFYGYTF.

V is TRBV5-6 and J is TRBJ2-7; 10 bases line up with TRBD2. In germline, CDR1 is SGHDT, CDR2 YYEEEE. The CDR3 runs 15 residues. V dropped 3 bases and J dropped 3; count of bases not matched to a gene: 6. The CDR3 region has the DNA TGTGCCAGCAGCTGCCAGCGGGAGGGTCGCTACGAGCAGTACTTC. It translates to CASSCQREGRYEQYF.

About this clone: The germline gene is not matched at one end of the junction; a read error may be the cause. This chain connects TRBV27 to TRBJ2-7, with a possible D match to TRBD2 (5 bases). Germline V gene lookup returns CDR1 MNHEY and CDR2 SMNVEV (reference sequence). This CDR3 comprises 15 residues. For the CDR3, the DNA is TGTGCCAGCAGTCCTGACTCGGGGATCTCCTACGAGCAGCACTTC. It codes for CASSPDSGISYEQHF.

J is TRBJ2-7 and V is TRBV11-2; a possible D gene is TRBD2 (6 bases). The CDR3 contains 15 residues. Germline values: CDR1 SGHAT, CDR2 FQNNGV. Trimming took off 3 bases at V and 2 bases at J, with 14 bases between the two ends. In nucleotides, the CDR3 is TGTGCCAGCAGCTTCAGGCGGGACGGGACCTACGAGCAGTACTTC. Amino acids: CASSFRRDGTYEQYF.

The chain couples TRBV19 to TRBJ2-2; TRBD2 matches 13 bases. The V gene end was trimmed by 7 bases and the J gene end by 6 bases; junction bases not matched to a gene: 2. The CDR3 extends over 14 amino acids. Germline V lookup: CDR1 LNHDA, CDR2 SQIVND (reference sequence). Here the CDR3 reads CASKGLAGSGELFF. As DNA, the CDR3 is TGTGCCAGTAAGGGACTAGCGGGGTCCGGGGAGCTGTTTTTT.

This chain connects TRBV6-1 to TRBJ1-2; TRBD1 agrees at 7 bases. The CDR3 extends over 14 amino acids. The V segment lost 1 base and the J segment 7 bases; nucleotides outside the gene matches: 6. Germline V gives CDR1 MNHNS, CDR2 SASEGT. The CDR3 loop reads CASSEVQGLRGYTF. CDR3 coding DNA: TGTGCCAGCAGTGAAGTACAGGGGTTGCGTGGCTACACCTTC.

V usage is TRBV27 and J usage is TRBJ1-5; the D gene is possibly TRBD1 (6 bases). The CDR3 totals 14 residues. Germline values: CDR1 MNHEY, CDR2 SMNVEV (reference sequence). The V end was cut by 2 bases, the J end by 4 bases, with 9 bases between. CDR3 in amino acids: CASSLNRANQPQHF. CDR3 nucleotide sequence: TGTGCCAGCAGTTTAAACAGGGCGAATCAGCCCCAGCATTTT.

V is TRBV19 and J is TRBJ2-4; TRBD2 aligns across 7 bases. Germline CDR1 LNHDA, CDR2 SQIVND (reference sequence). CDR3 length: 13 amino acids. J was trimmed by 4 bases and V by 9 bases; bases with no gene match: 6. The CDR3 DNA follows: TGTGCCAGAGCGCGGGAGACAAAAAACATTCAGTACTTC. It yields the protein CARARETKNIQYF. Full variable domain (outside the CDR3, taken from reference TRBV19 and TRBJ2-4): DGGITQSPKYLFRKEGQNVTLSCEQNLNHDAMYWYRQDPGQGLRLIYYSQIVNDFQKGDIAEGYSVSREKKESFPLTVTSAQKNPTAFYLCARARETKNIQYFGAGTRLSVL.

The chain links TRBV6-1 to TRBJ2-2, with 11 bases fitting TRBD1. V was clipped by 4 bases and J by 2 bases; unmatched bases: 0. This CDR3 comprises 15 residues. CDR1 MNHNS and CDR2 SASEGT come from the germline V gene. As DNA, the CDR3 is TGTGCCAGCAGTGGGACAGGGGGCAACACCGGGGAGCTGTTTTTT. It encodes CASSGTGGNTGELFF.